The 30 T cell receptor beta chains below were found in one sample sequenced in a study of CD8 T cells in Susac syndrome. The RNA input was about 0.5 to 1 ug, and it was reverse transcribed with random hexamers. TCRdb re-analysed the immunoSEQ multiplex PCR reads in MiXCR, keeping a single row per CDR3 protein. The table lists around 95,000 distinct CDR3 sequences, about 95% of them singletons. The sequenced sample was CD8+ T cells from PBMCs. The receptors here all came from a human donor with Susac syndrome.

The V gene is TRBV4-1, the J gene TRBJ2-7, with D unresolved. V was trimmed by 3 bases and J by 2 bases, leaving 11 bases between them. CDR3 length: 14 residues. CDR1 and CDR2 (germline): MGHRA, YSYEKL. The CDR3 coding sequence is TGCGCCAGCAGCCAGAACGGGTCCCCCTACGAGCAGTACTTC. This sequence encodes CASSQNGSPYEQYF.

The chain is built from TRBV28 and TRBJ2-1, with TRBD2 identical over 8 bases. Germline lookup yields CDR1 MDHEN and CDR2 SYDVKM. After removal of 6 bases from V and 6 bases from J, the junction contained 4 bases not matched to a gene. The CDR3 runs 13 residues. The CDR3 loop is CASSRTSLNEQFF. For the CDR3, the DNA is TGTGCCAGCAGCCGGACTAGCCTCAATGAGCAGTTCTTC.

The chain uses TRBV5-1 and TRBJ2-2; 10 bases line up with TRBD1. Germline CDR1 and CDR2: SGHRS and YFSETQ. The CDR3 spans 15 residues. With 8 bases clipped from V and 6 bases from J, the junction kept 10 bases outside the gene matches. This CDR3 reads CASRPGQGSPGELFF. CDR3 nucleotide sequence: TGCGCCAGTCGCCCGGGACAGGGGAGTCCCGGGGAGCTGTTTTTT.

J is TRBJ2-1 and V is TRBV18, with a possible D match to TRBD2 (5 bases). The germline CDR1 and CDR2 sequences are KGHSH and LQKENI. There are 13 residues in the CDR3. The V end lost 3 bases, the J end lost 9 bases, and 12 bases lay between the germline ends. The CDR3 DNA reads as TGTGCCAGCTCACCGGACTGGTTCGGTGAGCAGTTCTTC. It codes for CASSPDWFGEQFF.

This chain uses TRBV5-1 with TRBJ2-1; TRBD2 matches at 11 bases. The CDR3 length is 13 residues. The J segment lost 12 bases and the V segment lost 2 bases, leaving 4 bases of the junction unmatched. Per the germline V gene, CDR1 is SGHRS and CDR2 is YFSETQ. CDR3 protein: CASSFASGGMQFF. Written as DNA, the CDR3 is TGCGCCAGCAGCTTCGCTAGCGGGGGGATGCAGTTCTTC.

V and J are TRBV5-4 and TRBJ2-1, with D perhaps given as TRBD1 or TRBD2 (5 bases each). This CDR3 is built from 14 residues. The germline V gene encodes CDR1 SGHNT and CDR2 YYREEE (reference sequence). The V end was cut by 3 bases, the J end by 5 bases, with 12 bases between. The CDR3 sequence is CASSWGTSDNEQFF. In DNA form, the CDR3 reads TGTGCCAGCAGCTGGGGCACTAGTGACAATGAGCAGTTCTTC.

The CDR3 sequence is CSVGVLREGDTQYF. CDR3 DNA sequence: TGCAGCGTTGGAGTCCTCAGGGAGGGCGATACGCAGTATTTT. The rearrangement uses TRBV29-1 and TRBJ2-3; 7 nucleotides match TRBD2. Trimming took 4 bases from V and 6 from J; bases not matched to a gene: 10. CDR1 and CDR2 (germline): SQVTM, ANQGSEA. The CDR3 is 14 amino acids.

The chain couples TRBV5-1 to TRBJ2-3; 7 bases fit TRBD1. V lost 4 bases and J lost 0; bases outside the gene matches: 2. Germline CDR1 reads SGHRS; CDR2 reads YFSETQ. This CDR3 region has 14 residues. DNA of the CDR3: TGCGCCAGCAGCCAGGACAGGAGCACAGATACGCAGTATTTT. Translation: CASSQDRSTDTQYF.

V usage is TRBV6-2 or TRBV6-3 and J usage is TRBJ2-3; TRBD2 matches 7 bases. With V trimmed by 2 bases and J by 2 bases, 4 bases remained unmatched. The CDR3 totals 15 residues. The germline CDR1 and CDR2 sequences are MNHEY and SVGEGT. The CDR3 loop is CASSYAGVATDTQYF. CDR3 bases: TGTGCCAGCAGTTACGCGGGGGTAGCCACAGATACGCAGTATTTT.

This rearrangement joins TRBV20-1 to TRBJ2-7; D possibly corresponds to TRBD2 (6 bases). The CDR3 has 12 amino acids. Germline-derived CDR1 and CDR2 are DFQATT and SNEGSKA (reference sequence). V lost 3 bases and J 6 bases, leaving 12 bases between the germline ends. CDR3 coding DNA: TGCAGTGCTAGTCGGACTACCGTCGAGCAGTACTTC. Its translation: CSASRTTVEQYF.

The gene calls are TRBV20-1 and TRBJ2-6; no firm D call. The CDR3 contains 13 residues. Trimming cost V 5 bases and J 4 bases, with 9 bases left between them. Germline values: CDR1 DFQATT, CDR2 SNEGSKA (reference sequence). CDR3 sequence: CSAPLGGANVLTF. CDR3 nucleotide sequence: TGCAGTGCTCCTCTTGGGGGGGCCAACGTCCTGACTTTC.

The chain employs TRBV28 and TRBJ2-7; 10 bases align to TRBD1. With 1 base clipped from V and 5 bases from J, the junction kept 5 bases outside the gene matches. The CDR3 runs to 15 residues. From germline, CDR1 is MDHEN and CDR2 SYDVKM. This CDR3 reads CASSLLGTGVDEQYF. The CDR3 DNA sequence: TGTGCCAGCAGTTTATTGGGGACAGGGGTTGACGAGCAGTACTTC. Drawing the rest from reference TRBV28 and TRBJ2-7, the complete variable domain is DVKVTQSSRYLVKRTGEKVFLECVQDMDHENMFWYRQDPGLGLRLIYFSYDVKMKEKGDIPEGYSVSREKKERFSLILESASTNQTSMYLCASSLLGTGVDEQYFGPGTRLTVT.

This chain uses TRBV4-1 with TRBJ2-1; 10 nucleotides match TRBD2. CDR1 and CDR2 (germline): MGHRA, YSYEKL. The CDR3 consists of 17 residues. Unmatched junction bases numbered 5, after V lost 1 base and J lost 2 bases. CDR3 DNA: TGCGCCAGCAGCCAAGTAAGACTAGCGGGCCCCTACAATGAGCAGTTCTTC. This codes for CASSQVRLAGPYNEQFF.

The V call is TRBV3-1, the J call TRBJ2-1; D may be TRBD1 or TRBD2 (5 bases each). CDR3 length: 13 residues. V lost 4 bases to trimming and J lost 7 bases, with 11 bases between them. From germline, CDR1 is LGHDT and CDR2 YNNKEL (reference sequence). CDR3 sequence: CASSLNGGNEQFF. In DNA form, the CDR3 reads TGTGCCAGCAGCCTCAATGGGGGAAATGAGCAGTTCTTC.

The chain recombines TRBV29-1 with TRBJ2-7, with TRBD1 matching 9 bases. CDR1 and CDR2 from the germline V gene are SQVTM and ANQGSEA. The J segment lost 2 bases and the V segment lost 6 bases, leaving 8 bases of the junction unmatched. The CDR3 has 14 residues. DNA of the CDR3: TGCAGCGTGAGGGACAGGGAAGAAGCCTACGAGCAGTACTTC. This codes for CSVRDREEAYEQYF.

The chain combines TRBV5-1 with TRBJ1-1, with a weak D call TRBD1 (5 bases). Germline V CDR1 and CDR2: SGHRS, YFSETQ. The CDR3 consists of 14 residues. V was pared by 1 base and J by 1 base, with 8 bases between. The CDR3: CASSLSGTNTEAFF. The CDR3 DNA reads as TGCGCCAGCAGCTTGTCAGGGACGAACACTGAAGCTTTCTTT.

This clonotype was counted once. The V gene is TRBV5-1, the J gene TRBJ2-3; D possibly corresponds to TRBD1 (5 bases). The CDR3 is 14 amino acids. The V gene lost 0 bases and the J gene lost 3 bases, with 8 bases spanning the gap. In germline, CDR1 is SGHRS, CDR2 YFSETQ. The CDR3 sequence is CASSLAAGTDTQYF. The CDR3 DNA is TGCGCCAGCAGCTTGGCCGCAGGGACAGATACGCAGTATTTT.

The chain links TRBV7-9 to TRBJ2-6; unclear D gene. V was trimmed by 5 bases and J by 1 base, leaving 9 bases between them. This CDR3 comprises 15 residues. Germline CDR1 SEHNR, CDR2 FQNEAQ (reference sequence). CDR3 sequence reads: CASSPLASGANVLTF. The CDR3 DNA reads as TGTGCCAGCAGCCCCCTTGCATCTGGGGCCAACGTCCTGACTTTC. The full variable domain, with the rest looked up from reference TRBV7-9 and TRBJ2-6, is DTGVSQNPRHKITKRGQNVTFRCDPISEHNRLYWYRQTLGQGPEFLTYFQNEAQLEKSRLLSDRFSAERPKGSFSTLEIQRTEQGDSAMYLCASSPLASGANVLTFGAGSRLTVL.

CDR3 sequence reads: CATSDLAGETQYF. DNA for the CDR3: TGTGCCACCAGTGATTTGGCGGGGGAGACCCAGTACTTC. The V call is TRBV24-1, the J call TRBJ2-5, with D possibly being TRBD2 (6 bases). The CDR3 has 13 amino acids. Deletions cut 0 bases from V and 5 bases from J, with 6 bases between. Germline V gene lookup returns CDR1 KGHDR and CDR2 SFDVKD.

V usage is TRBV13 and J usage is TRBJ1-1, with a weak D call TRBD1 (5 bases). The V end was cut by 5 bases, the J end by 3 bases, with 13 bases between. The CDR3 runs to 14 residues. CDR1 PRHDT and CDR2 FYEKMQ come from the germline V gene (reference sequence). Here the CDR3 DNA reads TGTGCCAGCAGCCCTCGCGGGGGGTACACTGAAGCTTTCTTT. Its protein is CASSPRGGYTEAFF.

The rearrangement links TRBV6-6 to TRBJ2-5; D may be TRBD2 (5 bases). Trimming pared 10 bases from V and 3 bases from J, leaving 18 bases between. This CDR3 has 14 residues. Germline values: CDR1 MNHNY, CDR2 SVGAGI (reference sequence). DNA for the CDR3: TGTGCCACCCTCCAGCCAGGAGGAAAAGAGACCCAGTACTTC. As protein: CATLQPGGKETQYF.

The chain couples TRBV28 to TRBJ1-5; D may be TRBD1 (5 bases). Trimming left V 6 bases short and J 1 base short, with 13 bases between. The CDR3 is 15 residues long. Per the germline V gene, CDR1 is MDHEN and CDR2 is SYDVKM. The CDR3: CASRAREVSNQPQHF. CDR3 nucleotides: TGTGCCAGCAGGGCCAGGGAGGTCAGCAATCAGCCCCAGCATTTT.

The chain recombines TRBV29-1 with TRBJ2-7; D perhaps matches TRBD1 (6 bases). The CDR3 sequence is 12 residues long. V shed 7 bases and J shed 4 bases, with 14 bases lying between them. Germline-derived CDR1 and CDR2 are SQVTM and ANQGSEA. The CDR3 here is CSASRDKYEQYF. DNA of the CDR3: TGCAGCGCCTCCCGGGACAAGTACGAGCAGTACTTC.

The J gene is TRBJ2-1, the V gene TRBV2, with 7 bases lining up with TRBD2. CDR1 is SNHLY, CDR2 FYNNEI, per germline. V shed 10 bases, J shed 1 base, and the junction held 10 bases outside the gene matches. This CDR3 has 15 residues. CDR3 amino acids: CATGGGPGSYNEQFF. In nucleotides, the CDR3 is TGTGCCACCGGGGGAGGGCCGGGATCCTACAATGAGCAGTTCTTC. The whole variable domain, remainder taken from reference TRBV2 and TRBJ2-1, is EPEVTQTPSHQVTQMGQEVILRCVPISNHLYFYWYRQILGQKVEFLVSFYNNEISEKSEIFDDQFSVERPDGSNFTLKIRSTKLEDSAMYFCATGGGPGSYNEQFFGPGTRLTVL.

The chain uses TRBV15 and TRBJ2-1; no clear D gene. CDR3 size: 11 residues. V was clipped by 8 bases and J by 8 bases, with 10 bases between them. Per the germline V gene, CDR1 is LNHNV and CDR2 is YYDKDF (reference sequence). CDR3 in amino acids: CATVRADEQFF. In DNA, the CDR3 is TGTGCCACCGTTAGGGCGGATGAGCAGTTCTTC.

This clonotype was recorded once. This chain joins TRBV7-9 and TRBJ2-2; D is possibly TRBD1 or TRBD2 (5 bases each). Looked up from germline, CDR1 is SEHNR and CDR2 is FQNEAQ (reference sequence). V shed 3 bases and J shed 9 bases, with 11 bases lying between them. The CDR3 is made up of 13 amino acids. CDR3 sequence (DNA): TGTGCCAGCAGCTTGGGGGTCGACCGGGAGCTGTTTTTT. Its protein is CASSLGVDRELFF.

This clonotype was seen only a few times. The chain combines TRBV5-1 with TRBJ2-7, with D possibly called TRBD1 or TRBD2 (5 bases each). V was cut by 4 bases and J by 6 bases, with 14 bases left in between. The CDR3 consists of 13 residues. CDR1 and CDR2 from the germline V gene are SGHRS and YFSETQ. The CDR3 DNA follows: TGCGCCAGCAGCCCCATGGGGGTAGGCGAGCAGTACTTC. Translating gives CASSPMGVGEQYF.

As DNA, the CDR3 is TGCAGCGTTGTACAGGGGATCAATGAGCAGTTCTTC. Translating gives CSVVQGINEQFF. The J gene is TRBJ2-1, the V gene TRBV29-1; 7 bases are a match to TRBD1. CDR3 length: 12 amino acids. The J segment lost 6 bases and the V segment lost 4 bases, leaving 3 bases of the junction unmatched. Germline CDR1 is SQVTM and CDR2 is ANQGSEA.

The chain recombines TRBV5-4 with TRBJ2-1, with 7 bases that match TRBD1. The germline gives CDR1 SGHNT, CDR2 YYREEE (reference sequence). V lost 4 bases to trimming and J lost 8 bases; unmatched junction nucleotides: 9. The CDR3 has 14 residues. The CDR3 DNA is TGTGCCAGCAGCCCCGACAGGGTCAACCATGAGCAGTTCTTC. Translation gives CASSPDRVNHEQFF.

This sequence joins TRBV29-1 and TRBJ2-3; tentative D call: TRBD2 (5 bases). The CDR3 is 15 residues long. With 6 bases removed from V and 0 bases from J, the gap between germline ends came to 16 bases. CDR1 is SQVTM, CDR2 ANQGSEA, per germline. CDR3 DNA: TGCAGCGTCCCCCTCCGGGATCCAAGCACAGATACGCAGTATTTT. This encodes CSVPLRDPSTDTQYF.